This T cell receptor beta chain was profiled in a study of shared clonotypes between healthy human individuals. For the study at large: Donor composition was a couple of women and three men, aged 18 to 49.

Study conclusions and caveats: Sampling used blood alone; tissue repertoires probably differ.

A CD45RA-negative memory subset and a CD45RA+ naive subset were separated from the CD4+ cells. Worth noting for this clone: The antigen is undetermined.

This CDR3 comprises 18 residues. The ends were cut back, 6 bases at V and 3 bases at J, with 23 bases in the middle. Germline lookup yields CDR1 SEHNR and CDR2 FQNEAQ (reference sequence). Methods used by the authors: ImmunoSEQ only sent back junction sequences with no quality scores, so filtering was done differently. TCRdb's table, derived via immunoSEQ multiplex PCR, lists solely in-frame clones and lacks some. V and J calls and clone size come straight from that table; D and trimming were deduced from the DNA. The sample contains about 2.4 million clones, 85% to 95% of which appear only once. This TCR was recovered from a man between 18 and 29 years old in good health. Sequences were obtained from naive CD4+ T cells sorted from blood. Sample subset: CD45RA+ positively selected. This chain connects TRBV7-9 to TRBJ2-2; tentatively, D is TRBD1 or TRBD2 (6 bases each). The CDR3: CASRRDFRGGHHTGELFF. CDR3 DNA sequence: TGTGCCAGCAGACGAGACTTTCGAGGGGGGCACCACACCGGGGAGCTGTTTTTT.